This T cell receptor (beta chain) was captured in a study of post-analysis software for immune sequencing data. About the research overall: Included among the disease courses, which were recorded for the cohort, were relapsing-remitting, secondary progressive and progressive-relapsing multiple sclerosis. Findings of the study overall: The study found TRBV5-6, TRBV5-1 and TRBV20-1 among five TRBV segments more frequent in patients than controls. Samples prepared in the same batch strongly co-clustered by F measure. Relative to controls, patients with multiple sclerosis showed significantly lower normalized Chao1 diversity.

V was clipped by 3 bases and J by 5 bases; unmatched bases: 3. This CDR3 region has 15 residues. Germline values: CDR1 KGHDR, CDR2 SFDVKD. Tagging with unique molecular identifiers was a feature of the TCR beta cDNA libraries. Researchers reported roughly 510,000 cDNA molecules coming from around 1 to 9.1 million T cells. Each CDR3 protein is one row after TCRdb ran MiXCR on the PCR reads. The sample lists about 560,000 distinct CDR3 sequences; roughly two fifths were seen once. To note about this clonotype: Its target is not known.

Sequencing used blood. The origin of this receptor is a girl between 5 and 17 years old with multiple sclerosis. The chain joins TRBV24-1 to TRBJ2-5, with TRBD2 identical over 12 bases. The chain's CDR3 is CATSDTLAGGETQYF. The CDR3 DNA reads as TGTGCCACCAGTGATACCCTAGCGGGAGGGGAGACCCAGTACTTC.